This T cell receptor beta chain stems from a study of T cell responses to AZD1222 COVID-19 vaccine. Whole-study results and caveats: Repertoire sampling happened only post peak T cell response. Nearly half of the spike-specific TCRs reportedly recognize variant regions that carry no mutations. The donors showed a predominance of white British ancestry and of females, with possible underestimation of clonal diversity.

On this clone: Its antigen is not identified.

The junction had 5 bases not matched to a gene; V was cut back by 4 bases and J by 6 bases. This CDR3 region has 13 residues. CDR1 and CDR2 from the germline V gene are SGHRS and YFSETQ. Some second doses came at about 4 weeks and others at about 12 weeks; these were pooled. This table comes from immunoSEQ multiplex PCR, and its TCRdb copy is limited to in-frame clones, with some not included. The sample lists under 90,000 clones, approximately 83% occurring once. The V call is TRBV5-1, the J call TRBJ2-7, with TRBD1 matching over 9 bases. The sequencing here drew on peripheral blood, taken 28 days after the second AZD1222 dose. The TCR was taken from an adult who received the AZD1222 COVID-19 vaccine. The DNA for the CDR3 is TGCGCCAGCAGCCTGACAGGGGGAAGCGAGCAGTACTTC. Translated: CASSLTGGSEQYF.